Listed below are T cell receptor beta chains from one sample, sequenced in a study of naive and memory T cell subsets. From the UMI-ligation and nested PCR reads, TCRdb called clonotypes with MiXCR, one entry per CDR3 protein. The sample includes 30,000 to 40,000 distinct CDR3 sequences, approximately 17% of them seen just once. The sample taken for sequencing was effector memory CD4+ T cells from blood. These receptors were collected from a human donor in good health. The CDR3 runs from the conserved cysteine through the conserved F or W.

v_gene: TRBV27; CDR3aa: CASSFGIGVNTEAFF
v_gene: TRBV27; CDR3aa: CASSSGGTHLYNEQFF
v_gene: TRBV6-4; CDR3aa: CASSDSNRYNEQFF
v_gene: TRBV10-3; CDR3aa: CAISTRNEQFF
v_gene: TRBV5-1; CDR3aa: CASSPFGTSGSSSYEQYF
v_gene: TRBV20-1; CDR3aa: CSVGRFNEKLFF
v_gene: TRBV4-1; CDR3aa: CASSQDRQRTTYNEQFF
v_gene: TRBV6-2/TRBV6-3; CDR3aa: CASSYPWLNNEQFF
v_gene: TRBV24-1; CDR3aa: CATSTGTVYNEQFF
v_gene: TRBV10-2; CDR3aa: CASMTGSYNSPLHF
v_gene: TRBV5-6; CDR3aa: CASSRKAGGRYNEQFF